The rows below give T cell receptor beta chains drawn from one sample of a study of blood T cell repertoires in COVID-19. The method was immunoSEQ multiplex PCR; TCRdb's version includes in-frame clones alone and lacks a portion of them. Altogether a few hundred thousand clones are present, 75% to 90% being singletons, with the ten largest covering about 5%. The sequenced sample consisted of PBMCs or T cells enriched from blood (not recorded which). These receptors were collected from a man aged 25 to 45 who had recovered from COVID-19. CDR3s include the opening cysteine and the closing phenylalanine or tryptophan.

TRBV29-1	TRBJ2-7	CSVTAGGAVYEQYF
TRBV5-1	TRBJ2-7	CASSDRGHEQYF
TRBV3-1/TRBV3-2	TRBJ1-4	CASSPSRGTGVEKLFF
TRBV28	TRBJ1-3	CASRGGGGSGNTIYF
TRBV19	TRBJ2-2	CASRGGSSGGTGELFF
TRBV9	TRBJ2-2	CASSVRTGGTTGELFF
TRBV28	TRBJ1-1	CASSLGGQGITEAFF
TRBV28	TRBJ1-2	CASSRDRGGYTF
TRBV19	TRBJ1-5	CASSSSGQAVTQPQHF
TRBV7-6	TRBJ2-7	CASSRHPAQGEEQYF
TRBV9	TRBJ1-2	CASSAGDDYGYTF
TRBV15	TRBJ1-3	CATGEDRSSGNTIYF
TRBV5-1	TRBJ1-5	CASSLEGDSNQPQHF
TRBV19	TRBJ2-2	CASSTGDYYTGELFF
TRBV5-1	TRBJ2-3	CASSLAGHFTDTQYF
TRBV28	TRBJ2-7	CASIGQGNPYEQYF
TRBV4-2	TRBJ1-5	CASSQDGRISPRQPQHF
TRBV10-1	TRBJ2-6	CASRGRGSSGANVLTF
TRBV28	TRBJ2-1	CASGEIAAYNEQFF
TRBV2	TRBJ1-4	CASTGLQGLNEKLFF
TRBV7-9	TRBJ1-6	CASSPNRDRGNSPLHF
TRBV19	TRBJ1-2	CASTSGYTYGYTF
TRBV7-9	TRBJ1-6	CASSLGQNNSPLHF
TRBV3-1/TRBV3-2	TRBJ2-5	CASSQGDRGPETQYF
TRBV28	TRBJ2-1	CASSLSGGAYEQFF
TRBV28	TRBJ2-1	CASSLTGGPNNEQFF
TRBV7-6	TRBJ2-7	CASSLERTGNYEQYF
TRBV30	TRBJ1-5	CAWQGDSNQPQHF
TRBV3-1/TRBV3-2	TRBJ2-1	CASSQDGGASYNEQFF
TRBV5-1	TRBJ2-7	CASSVGGTYEQYF
TRBV27	TRBJ2-3	CASSLAGSTDTQYF
TRBV5-1	TRBJ2-2	CASSSDRDMNTGELFF
TRBV29-1	TRBJ2-5	CSVEGWDYEETQYF
TRBV10-1	TRBJ2-7	CASSADNAYEQYF
TRBV5-1	TRBJ2-2	CASSLAGTSGDLHTGELFF
TRBV4-1	TRBJ1-3	CASSQDQRSGNTIYF
TRBV11-2	TRBJ2-7	CASSLVGGAYYEQYF
TRBV27	TRBJ1-2	CASSPAGITANYGYTF
TRBV5-1	TRBJ2-1	CASSFRLYNEQFF
TRBV6-5	TRBJ1-2	CASSKPGGANYGYTF